This entry is about one T cell receptor beta chain. It has no known antigen specificity. No base quality information exists; no much larger clone differs at one position. Systemically healthy Caucasian individuals from Russia, some 38 in total and aged roughly 6 to 100 years, were included as donors. Each donor gave about 9.7 milliliters of peripheral blood, drawn into EDTA-treated Vacutainer tubes. Ficoll-Paque density-gradient centrifugation was used to isolate PBMCs, with at least 7 million per sample. Total RNA was extracted from PBMCs with Trizol reagent, with at least 6 micrograms obtained per sample. For every donor, an aliquot of PBMCs went through flow cytometry to measure the percentages of naive CD45RAhigh/CD27high T cells. The library was built by means of 5' RACE. TCRdb lists the instrument as Illumina HiSeq 2500. A second PCR of about 7 to 12 cycles was performed with a sample-barcoded 5' primer and a J-beta primer mix. Each TCR beta cDNA molecule received a unique molecular identifier from a template-switch 5' adaptor carrying 12 random nucleotides. Each sample yielded at least 2.5 million CDR3-containing paired-end reads. All of the RNA was converted into first-strand cDNA using the Mint cDNA synthesis kit, with a TRBC-specific oligonucleotide serving as the primer. Following uracil-DNA glycosylase treatment, all cDNA underwent a first 18-cycle PCR with the universal primers M1SS and BC2_uni_R. The authors' analysis ran thus. Each sample was normalized by randomly selecting 1 million high-quality reads, each carrying a distinct molecular identifier. Instead of being binned into consensus sequences, reads with shared molecular identifiers were discarded. MiTCR, with a Q25 quality threshold and the strictest error-elimination algorithm, was used for CDR3 identification, clonotype clustering and error correction. A nonparametric unseen species model using Euler transformation provided a lower-bound estimate of total TCR beta diversity. Using fastp trimming at Q25 and MiXCR clonotype assembly, TCRdb reanalyzed the public sequencing data and kept in-frame beta chains. Identical CDR3 protein sequences are pooled into one entry, listed with their most common genes and DNA. TCRdb's processing, not the authors' own work, is the source of the V and J calls. This sample lists roughly 1.5 million distinct CDR3 sequences; 40% to 45% were detected once. The top ten hold over 3.5% of the sample.

The CDR3, from cysteine to phenylalanine, totals 12 residues. The entry retains the CDR3 DNA only, 36 bases that are in frame from base 1. CDR1 and CDR2 are read off the germline V gene as ENHRY and SYGVKD. Trimming removed 3 bases from V and 8 bases from J, leaving 10 bases between the germline ends. This sample was included in a study of blood T cells in healthy people across ages (dated by TCRdb to the mid-2010s). As for the study more broadly: In model experiments, template switching captured roughly one uniquely barcoded TCR beta cDNA molecule for every two T cells. Using the same blood draw, the study looked at two additional independent replicas of 1 million unique cDNA reads for two donors, one aged 18 to 30 and the other aged 80 or older. Donors of different ages were randomly distributed across sequencing lanes to avoid experimental bias. The donors were divided into four age groups: young (average around 15 years), middle-aged (about 39), aged (about 60) and long-lived (roughly 82). To track age-related changes in TCR beta repertoire diversity, the study relied on deep sequencing normalized with unique cDNA molecular identifiers.

General findings and caveats noted by the study authors: There was a strong correlation between observed TCR beta diversity and the percentage of naive T cells measured by flow cytometry. Estimates of total diversity based on one million sequenced T cells were considered lower bounds and underestimates. Compared with the aged group, the long-lived group had more naive CD4+ T cells, fewer expanded clones and increased TCR diversity, suggesting age selection. Bulk unsorted PBMC profiling prevented conclusive comparison of naive and antigen-experienced compartments. As age increased, observed TCR beta diversity per million T cells dropped in a roughly linear way, and a significant reduction was already evident by age 40. Because the CMV infection status of the donors was unknown, age-related changes in expanded clonotypes may potentially have been confounded.

The chain links TRBV10-3 with TRBJ1-2; perhaps TRBD1 is the D gene, with 5 bases matching. This TCR came from a woman younger than 30 in good health. Sequencing input: blood. The DNA reads as follows: TGTGCCATCAGTGAATCGGCAGGGGGCTACACCTTC. Translated, this is CAISESAGGYTF.